The T cell receptor (beta chain) described here comes from a study of cytomegalovirus exposure and HLA in healthy donors (TCRdb year 2017). Context from the whole study: An earlier analysis of several hundred of the donors reported 276 Gb of sequence data and 95 million to 140 million unique TCR beta sequences obtained from about 170 million T cells. Typing coverage varied by locus: roughly 620-640 donors for A, B, C, DRB1 and DQB1; roughly 500 for DQA1; over 600 for DPA1; roughly 470 for DPB1. Donor age, sex, ethnicity and CMV serostatus were collected together with the repertoire data. In the later analysis, no new phenotypic data were used to find candidate immune exposures; instead, reliance was placed on TCR beta sequences and their occurrence across donors. All discovery cohort repertoires had been generated using a single sequencing platform. Roughly 5 DR-DQ haplotypes were handled as single units for association and clustering, since linkage in the cohort was strong. Of the roughly 400 genotyped donors, approximately 82% fell in the genetic ancestry cluster associated with self-reported Caucasian donors. The study combined high-throughput TCR immunosequencing, statistical association of individual TCRs with disease status, and machine learning to predict cytomegalovirus infection status. Along with the roughly 700-subject first cohort, a separate validation cohort of more than 90 different subjects was used. In a later genetic analysis, genome-wide SNP genotypes for about 55% of the 666 donors were used, and that subset was treated as a discovery cohort. On average, roughly 250,000 unique TCR beta nucleotide sequences were sequenced per donor among 350 to 400 genotyped donors of the cohort, with roughly 18% of those sequences being non-productive. In a later analysis, previously published TCR beta repertoires from several hundred donors were re-analyzed and high-resolution HLA genotyping was added so that TCR occurrence patterns could be studied. HLA typing covered class I and class II loci at four-digit resolution. The study aimed to test whether cataloging public T cell receptors could reveal signatures of past pathogen exposure. The study used immunosequencing to profile the T cell repertoires of approximately 690 subjects and linked those repertoires to cytomegalovirus serostatus. An early release covering 500 to 750 HLA-typed donors comprised about 320 gigabases of sequencing data and tens of millions of unique TCR sequences. An earlier analysis of 587 of the donors used high-throughput TCR beta sequencing to judge whether each TCR beta V gene segment behaved as functional or pseudogenic.

For this clone: Its antigen has not been determined. Base qualities are not provided; no much larger clone lies one nucleotide away.

The CDR3 measures 14 amino acids from cysteine to phenylalanine. Left in the record is the CDR3 DNA by itself, 42 bases read in frame from the first base. V lost 2 bases and J lost 6 bases; the stretch between them is 11 bases long. For CDR1 and CDR2, the germline V gene lists MRHNA and SNTAGT. Libraries were constructed by the immunoSEQ multiplex PCR assay. The multiplex PCR relied on a mix of 60 forward primers for TCR Vbeta segments and 13 reverse primers for TCR Jbeta segments. A multiplex PCR assay on genomic DNA amplified the CDR3 region of rearranged TCR beta genes. The Illumina HiSeq System was used to sequence the amplified TCR beta libraries as 87-base-pair reads. For the original study's pipeline: Across the 700 or so repertoires, a later analysis counted approximately 83 million unique TCR beta chains, around 11 million of which were shared by at least two donors. Raw reads were error-corrected and collapsed into unique sequences with a nearest-neighbor algorithm that merged closely related sequences to remove PCR and sequencing errors. V, D and J gene segments were assigned by aligning CDR3 sequences to IMGT reference sequences. For a sequence to be retained, a match of at least six nucleotides to both a V gene segment and a J gene segment was required. A rearrangement counted as productive if the CDR3 had no stop codons and remained in frame with V and J, and every other rearrangement counted as non-productive. CDR3 was defined according to IMGT convention as the region running from the second conserved V-encoded cysteine to the conserved J-encoded phenylalanine. In an earlier analysis of more than 550 of the donors, sequences lacking an unambiguous match to a single V gene segment were excluded. An earlier analysis of under 750 of the donors called V segments functional above 56.7% productive rearrangements and segregating when the between-donor standard deviation exceeded 5%. A statistical classification framework was built for diagnosing cytomegalovirus status from the catalog of TCR beta chain sequences. In a later analysis, TCR nucleotide sequences were compared against IMGT/GENE-DB human TR gene sequences so that V and J genes could be assigned. In a later analysis, CDR3 sequences and most-parsimonious VDJ recombination scenarios were assigned using the TCRdist pipeline. In a later analysis, every TCR beta chain was defined by the combination of its CDR3 amino acid sequence and its V-gene family, and reads without a unique V-gene family were dropped. A later analysis removed roughly 590 highly shared, low-generation-probability nucleotide sequences to deal with suspected cross-contamination and a sequencing artifact. In a later analysis, a clonal expansion index for each public chain was calculated from normalized within-repertoire ranks of inferred template counts. In a later analysis, generation probabilities were computed with a VDJ recombination model fitted to out-of-frame rearrangements, and the resulting probabilities were checked against IGoR. In a later analysis, hypergeometric tests were used to score TCR-TCR, TCR-HLA and TCR-CMV co-occurrence, with a repertoire-size bias correction applied to TCR pairs. False discovery rates were estimated in a later analysis by permuting HLA or CMV assignments 20 times. In a later analysis, co-occurring TCRs were grouped using DBSCAN, with TCRdist sequence similarity added in when clustering inside HLA-allele-positive subsets. Co-occurrence clustering excluded repertoires with fewer than 30,000 or more than 120,000 public chains, plus five with anomalous nucleotide sharing. Held by TCRdb, this immuneACCESS table contains in-frame sequences only and omits some clones. Under half of the omission traces to an unresolved V gene where checked; the cause of the rest is unknown. The V and J calls and clone size are taken from that table; D and trimming were inferred from the DNA. This sample has about 120,000 clones in its table, and about 79% of those were observed once. In total, the top ten clones hold approximately 4% of the sample.

The paper as a whole reports these results and caveats: When HLA alleles, especially DR and DQ, strongly co-occurred, attributing TCR associations to individual alleles was difficult. The authors suggested that the approach could potentially be generalized to other disease states and immunological phenotypes. Presence/absence analyses assumed roughly uniform sequencing depth across donors, an assumption that may not hold. Because the 87-base-pair reads could not distinguish some IMGT-functional V segments, including TRBV6-2 and TRBV6-3, those segments were excluded. A later analysis found that HLA-associated TCR beta chains were more clonally expanded and had lower generation probabilities than equally common non-associated chains. In a later genetic analysis, a missense DCLRE1C variant was associated with V-gene and J-gene trimming of TCR beta chains, and the association was replicated in an independent cohort. Most TCR sequences were observed very rarely across donors, whereas some public TCRs were present in many individuals. Because counts were too low, roughly 16 rarely observed V segments, including chromosome 9 orphons, were excluded from the earlier analysis of around 590 of the donors. Only TCR beta chains were sequenced in this cohort, and the absence of alpha or paired-chain data limited detectable features. Immune exposure information for the cohort was limited to CMV serostatus. Linkage disequilibrium might explain the correlated functional status among segregating V segments, but an unknown experimental factor could not be excluded. A further reported finding was that TCR beta sequences accurately predicted the HLA-A and HLA-B alleles for most subjects in the first cohort. In a later analysis, several top co-occurrence clusters were reported to appear linked to parvovirus B19, influenza, CMV and Epstein-Barr virus. In the study, about 150 TCR beta chains were listed as associated with cytomegalovirus. A later analysis found that TCR association rates varied across HLA loci, with DRB1 alleles showing the most associated TCRs and HLA-C alleles the fewest. Specific HLA alleles were associated with 15,000 to 20,000 TCR beta sequences at a false discovery rate of 0.05 in a later analysis. According to a later analysis, most CMV-associated TCR beta chains appeared to be HLA-restricted, and the HLA associations seemed to be driven largely by CMV exposure. In both the original and validation cohorts, the classifier was reported to diagnose cytomegalovirus status with high specificity and sensitivity. Because HLA typing was unavailable for some donors at each locus, only the typed subset was used in association tests. The sequencing pipeline was judged likely to have produced a cluster of highly shared sequence variants as a technical artifact. In vitro tests confirmed that a few of the cytomegalovirus-associated TCR beta chains recognize cytomegalovirus antigens. In an earlier analysis of some 640 of the donors, most TCR beta V segments were observed in productive rearrangements about 87% or about 30% of the time, broadly matching IMGT annotations. According to a later genetic analysis, donors in an Asian-associated ancestry cluster had fewer N-insertions in productive TCRs than the roughly 670-donor mean.

In total, over 600 healthy bone marrow donors made up the cohort. Cohort members were all nominally healthy when sampled, although unrecorded immune exposures were likely present. The donor tested CMV seropositive, placing the donor among the approximately 310 seropositive members of the cohort. Every donor gave a peripheral blood sample, and the peripheral blood mononuclear cells from that sample were used for TCR beta sequencing. The Qiagen DNeasy Blood Extraction Kit was used to extract genomic DNA from the blood cell samples. The rearranged segments are TRBV6-4 and TRBJ1-5; the D gene assignment is ambiguous. The sample comprised PBMCs. This sequence was found in a man between 25 and 39 years old in good health and CMV-seropositive. The DNA sequence reads TGTGCCAGCAGTGACGGGCCAGGAGGTCAGCCCCAGCATTTT. This sequence encodes CASSDGPGGQPQHF.